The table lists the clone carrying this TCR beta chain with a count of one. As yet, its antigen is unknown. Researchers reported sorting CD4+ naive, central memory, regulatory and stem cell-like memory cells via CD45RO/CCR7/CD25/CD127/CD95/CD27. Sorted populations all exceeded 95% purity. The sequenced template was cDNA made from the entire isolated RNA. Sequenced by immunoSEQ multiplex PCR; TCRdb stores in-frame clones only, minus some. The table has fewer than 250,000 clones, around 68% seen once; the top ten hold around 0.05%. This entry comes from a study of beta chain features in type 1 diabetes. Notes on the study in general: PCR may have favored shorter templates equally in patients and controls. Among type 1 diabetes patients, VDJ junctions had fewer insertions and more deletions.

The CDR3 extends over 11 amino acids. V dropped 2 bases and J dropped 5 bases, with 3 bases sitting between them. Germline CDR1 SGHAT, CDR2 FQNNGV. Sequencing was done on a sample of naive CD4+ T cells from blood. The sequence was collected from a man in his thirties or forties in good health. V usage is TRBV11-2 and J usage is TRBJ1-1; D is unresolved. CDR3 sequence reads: CASSLRTEAFF. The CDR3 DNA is TGTGCCAGCAGCTTACGGACTGAAGCTTTCTTT.